This T cell receptor beta chain is drawn from a study of blood T cell repertoires in COVID-19 (dated by TCRdb to 2020 to 2022). General notes on the study: Samples covering the acute and convalescent phases of COVID-19 were provided by collaborators in the United States, Italy and Spain. The prospective study material was composed of cDNA or gDNA derived from T cells, B-cell-depleted T cells, or PBMCs. The dataset comprised deeply sampled blood TCRbeta repertoires from subjects exposed to, actively infected with, or recovered from COVID-19. The repertoires were released in a freely available public database intended as a resource for research on the immune response to SARS-CoV-2. Samples came from the ongoing ImmuneRACE study (first 160 participants) plus 1,254 subjects from 6 global collaborators. Sample metadata almost always included a de-identified subject ID, COVID-19 status, age in years and sex. HLA class I and class II types, where available, came from metadata supplied by the sample provider rather than from assay-based typing. Overall study results and their limits: How much clinical and demographic metadata was included differed by source and by participant, and the metadata was provided uncurated.

The immunoSEQ Assay, a bias-controlled multiplex PCR, was used to amplify TCRbeta CDR3 regions from genomic DNA. For the original study's pipeline: The number of nucleated cells in each sample was estimated by amplification of reference gene primers within the assay. To quantify the absolute abundance of each unique TCRbeta CDR3 rearrangement, sequence reads were collapsed and filtered. For each sample, productive Simpson clonality was calculated by taking the square root of Simpson's diversity index across productive rearrangements. What TCRdb holds here is the immuneACCESS table cut down to in-frame rearrangements. Part of the clones is not present; checked against another copy, under half of the missing clones reflect an unresolved V gene, and the others are unexplained. V and J calls and clone size are those listed in that table; D and trimming were worked out from the DNA. This sample gives more than 45,000 clones in total; more than 70% of them show up just once. 5.5% to 6% of the sample rests with the top ten.

The collaborating institutions used their own protocols to collect whole blood in K2EDTA tubes. For TCRbeta analysis, collaborator samples were shipped as frozen whole blood, as isolated PBMCs, or as DNA extracted from either sample type. This clone came up a few times. Its antigen specificity is not known. No qualities accompany the bases; no much larger clone lies one base away. This TCR was recovered from a woman aged 55 to 70 with acute or convalescent COVID-19. The sample was peripheral blood.

The nucleotide sequence reads as follows: TGTGCCAGCAGTTCCACTACGGGACTAGTCAACAATGAGCAGTTCTTC. It is translated as CASSSTTGLVNNEQFF. The V and J genes are TRBV6-5 and TRBJ2-1, with 8 bases in between that match TRBD2. V and J are trimmed by 4 bases and 5 bases, and the gene matches miss 10 bases of the junction. The germline V gene sets CDR1 to MNHEY and CDR2 to SVGAGI. From the cysteine through the phenylalanine, the CDR3 covers 16 amino acids. CDR3 DNA is the only sequence kept; it has 48 bases, read in frame from the first base.